This TCR beta chain was found in a study of cytomegalovirus exposure and HLA in healthy donors. Overall study findings and caveats: Productive status was seen about 87% or about 30% of the time for most TCR beta V segments in an earlier analysis. In a later analysis, a genetic analysis reported fewer productive-TCR N-insertions in an Asian-associated ancestry cluster than the cohort average. Apart from CMV serostatus, no immune exposure information was available. Per a later analysis, HLA-associated TCR beta chains showed more clonal expansion than other, equally common TCR beta chains.

The study ran its PCR with 60 Vbeta and 13 Jbeta primers. Data came from immunoSEQ multiplex PCR; TCRdb stores just in-frame clones and leaves some out. This table holds fewer than 25,000 clones, roughly 80% found once. V lost 4 bases and J lost 4; bases outside the gene matches: 9. Germline lookup yields CDR1 MDHEN and CDR2 SYDVKM. The CDR3 spans 16 residues. Note on this clone: The antigen remains unidentified.

The receptor comes from a human donor in good health. The sample comprised PBMCs. The chain couples TRBV28 to TRBJ1-4, with 7 bases aligning to TRBD1. The chain's CDR3 is CASSSLSGTDNEKLFF. The CDR3 coding sequence is TGTGCCAGCAGTTCGTTATCAGGGACAGATAATGAAAAACTGTTTTTT.